The 21 T cell receptor beta chains below were found in one sample sequenced in a study of blood T cell repertoires in COVID-19. Method: immunoSEQ multiplex PCR; TCRdb's copy keeps in-frame clones and lacks some. Of approximately 280,000 clones in the sample, approximately 88% are singletons; the top ten hold roughly 2.1%. The sequencing sample was made of peripheral blood. Receptors were obtained from a man aged 50-59 years with acute or convalescent COVID-19.

The chain recombines TRBV7-3 with TRBJ2-5; 7 nucleotides line up with TRBD1. V lost 1 base to trimming and J lost 4 bases; unmatched junction nucleotides: 0. Germline V lookup: CDR1 SGHTA, CDR2 FQGTGA. The CDR3 spans 13 residues. The CDR3 DNA is TGTGCCAGCAGCTTAAACAGGGGAGAGACCCAGTACTTC. It encodes CASSLNRGETQYF.

V is TRBV27 and J is TRBJ2-7; 7 nucleotides match TRBD1. Germline loops: CDR1 MNHEY, CDR2 SMNVEV (reference sequence). The CDR3 length is 13 residues. The V segment lost 5 bases and the J segment 3 bases; nucleotides outside the gene matches: 4. In DNA form, the CDR3 reads TGTGCCAGCAGTACAACAGGGGTCTACGAGCAGTACTTC. Translated: CASSTTGVYEQYF.

CDR3 in DNA: TGTGCCAGCAGCTTGGGGACAGGGGGCCGTGGCTACACCTTC. Amino acid sequence: CASSLGTGGRGYTF. V usage is TRBV5-4 and J usage is TRBJ1-2; 11 nucleotides agree with TRBD1. The CDR3 extends over 14 amino acids. Per the germline V gene, CDR1 is SGHNT and CDR2 is YYREEE (reference sequence). J gave up 7 bases and V 0 bases, and 2 bases lay outside the gene matches.

V is TRBV11-3 and J is TRBJ2-2; tentative D call: TRBD2 (7 bases). V lost 5 bases and J lost 4, with 11 bases in between. The CDR3 extends over 14 amino acids. CDR1 SGHNT and CDR2 YENEEA come from the germline V gene. Written as DNA, the CDR3 is TGTGCCAGCAGCCAGGGGAGGGGCACCGGGGAGCTGTTTTTT. Translating it yields CASSQGRGTGELFF.

This chain uses TRBV30 with TRBJ1-3, with TRBD1 as a possible D gene (5 bases). The V end was cut by 3 bases, the J end by 2 bases, with 11 bases between. This CDR3 comprises 14 residues. CDR1 and CDR2 (germline): GTSNPN, SVGIG (reference sequence). Here the CDR3 reads CAWRRGGAGNTIYF. The CDR3 region has the DNA TGTGCCTGGAGAAGGGGAGGGGCTGGAAACACCATATATTTT. Variable domain in full (rest from reference TRBV30 and TRBJ1-3): SQTIHQWPATLVQPVGSPLSLECTVEGTSNPNLYWYRQAAGRGLQLLFYSVGIGQISSEVPQNLSASRPQDRQFILSSKKLLLSDSGFYLCAWRRGGAGNTIYFGEGSWLTVV.

The gene calls are TRBV3-1 (or the pseudogene TRBV3-2) and TRBJ2-7; no reliable D call. Trimming removed 0 bases from V and 4 bases from J, with 10 bases in between. Germline assignment: CDR1 LGHDT and CDR2 YNNKEL (reference sequence). The CDR3 runs to 14 residues. As DNA, the CDR3 is TGTGCCAGCAGCCAAGAGTCTCCCTCTTACGAGCAGTACTTC. This sequence encodes CASSQESPSYEQYF.

This chain links TRBV5-6 with TRBJ2-3; D is uncertain. The CDR3 spans 12 residues. The V gene's germline CDR1 is SGHDT and CDR2 YYEEEE. Trimming cost V 2 bases and J 4 bases, with 5 bases left between them. This CDR3 is CASSFPADTQYF. CDR3 nucleotide sequence: TGTGCCAGCAGCTTCCCAGCAGATACGCAGTATTTT.

V usage is TRBV5-6 and J usage is TRBJ1-4, with 9 bases matching TRBD1. Germline CDR1 is SGHDT and CDR2 is YYEEEE. The CDR3 extends over 15 amino acids. V was clipped by 4 bases and J by 7 bases; unmatched bases: 8. The CDR3 nucleotides read TGTGCCAGCAGCACAGGGACAGGGTGTCGTGAAAAACTGTTTTTT. Its protein is CASSTGTGCREKLFF.

This chain connects TRBV4-1 to TRBJ2-7; weak D call: TRBD1 (5 bases). Germline V gives CDR1 MGHRA, CDR2 YSYEKL. CDR3 length: 15 residues. V lost 6 bases, J lost 2 bases, and 17 bases lay in between. The CDR3 region is CASSQLVGATYEQYF. The CDR3 DNA reads TGCGCCAGCAGTCAGCTTGTTGGGGCGACCTACGAGCAGTACTTC.

The chain recombines TRBV18 with TRBJ1-5; maybe TRBD1 (5 bases). This CDR3 has 14 residues. Germline CDR1 and CDR2: KGHSH and LQKENI. Trimming took off 3 bases at V and 7 bases at J, with 13 bases between the two ends. The CDR3 loop is CASSPGEAGQPQHF. CDR3 bases: TGTGCCAGCTCACCCGGGGAGGCAGGGCAGCCCCAGCATTTT.

This chain joins TRBV5-5 and TRBJ1-2, with D perhaps matching TRBD1 (5 bases). The V gene's germline CDR1 is SGHKS and CDR2 YYEKEE (reference sequence). V gave up 5 bases and J gave up 0 bases, with 20 bases separating them. The CDR3 loop spans 17 amino acids. CDR3 loop: CASRAGMGQGANYGYTF. CDR3 sequence (DNA): TGTGCCAGCAGAGCGGGGATGGGGCAAGGAGCTAACTATGGCTACACCTTC.

The chain is built from TRBV6-5 and TRBJ2-7; D may be TRBD2 (5 bases). CDR3 length equals 14 residues. V was cut by 4 bases and J by 7 bases, with 17 bases left in between. Germline CDR1 is MNHEY and CDR2 is SVGAGI. CDR3 region: CASSLFTVPGEQYF. For the CDR3, the DNA is TGTGCCAGCAGTTTATTCACAGTCCCGGGGGAGCAGTACTTC.

The rearrangement joins TRBV18 to TRBJ2-7; possibly TRBD1 for D (5 bases). The CDR3 has 15 amino acids. Looked up from germline, CDR1 is KGHSH and CDR2 is LQKENI. Trimming stripped 3 bases from V and 2 bases from J, with 14 bases between. Here the CDR3 reads CASSPSGHQAYEQYF. DNA of the CDR3: TGTGCCAGCTCACCCTCCGGACACCAAGCCTACGAGCAGTACTTC.

This chain links TRBV11-3 with TRBJ2-5, with D tentatively TRBD2 (6 bases). There are 13 residues in the CDR3. V lost 3 bases and J 5 bases, leaving 10 bases between the germline ends. The germline gives CDR1 SGHNT, CDR2 YENEEA. CDR3 nucleotide sequence: TGTGCCAGCAGCTTGGGGGAGGCGGAGACCCAGTACTTC. It translates to CASSLGEAETQYF.

This sequence joins TRBV9 and TRBJ1-4; no firm D call. This CDR3 has 13 residues. Germline V gene lookup returns CDR1 SGDLS and CDR2 YYNGEE. The V end was cut by 3 bases, the J end by 0 bases, with 3 bases between. In nucleotides, the CDR3 is TGTGCCAGCAGCGCCACAACTAATGAAAAACTGTTTTTT. Translating gives CASSATTNEKLFF.

CDR3 in DNA: TGTGCCACCAGCAGGGGAGGGGTGGACTATGGCTACACCTTC. This sequence encodes CATSRGGVDYGYTF. The rearrangement joins TRBV15 to TRBJ1-2; D perhaps matches TRBD1 (5 bases). Per germline, CDR1 LNHNV and CDR2 YYDKDF (reference sequence). The V end lost 3 bases, the J end lost 3 bases, and 11 bases lay between the germline ends. This CDR3 has 14 residues.

This sequence joins TRBV7-3 and TRBJ2-3; TRBD2 agrees at 10 bases. Germline values: CDR1 SGHTA, CDR2 FQGTGA. J was trimmed by 13 bases and V by 2 bases; bases with no gene match: 9. The CDR3 runs to 14 residues. The chain's CDR3 is CASSLEGPSGRKYF. CDR3 sequence (DNA): TGTGCCAGCAGCTTAGAGGGGCCTAGCGGGAGAAAGTATTTT.

In its sample, this clone was seen a few times. V gene TRBV6-5 combines with J gene TRBJ1-1, with TRBD1 matching over 7 bases. With 4 bases clipped from V and 9 bases from J, the junction kept 2 bases outside the gene matches. The CDR3 is 11 residues long. CDR1 MNHEY and CDR2 SVGAGI come from the germline V gene. The CDR3 coding sequence is TGTGCCAGCAGTTGGGACAGACAAGCTTTCTTT. It specifies CASSWDRQAFF.

The chain recombines TRBV15 with TRBJ2-3, with D perhaps TRBD2 (6 bases). Trimming pared 0 bases from V and 9 bases from J, leaving 13 bases between. The CDR3 has 14 residues. Germline V gene lookup returns CDR1 LNHNV and CDR2 YYDKDF (reference sequence). CDR3: CATSRDGAGPTQYF. DNA of the CDR3: TGTGCCACCAGCAGAGATGGGGCGGGGCCGACGCAGTATTTT.

V gene TRBV5-6 combines with J gene TRBJ2-7, with a possible D match to TRBD2 (6 bases). The CDR3 runs to 14 residues. Germline-derived CDR1 and CDR2 are SGHDT and YYEEEE. V lost 0 bases, J lost 9 bases, and 16 bases lay in between. The DNA for the CDR3 is TGTGCCAGCAGCTTGGGTCTTGCGGGGAGATGGCAGTACTTC. The encoded protein is CASSLGLAGRWQYF.

The chain carries TRBV30 and TRBJ1-5; 8 bases match TRBD1. Trimming cost V 5 bases and J 6 bases; bases outside gene matches: 3. The CDR3 loop spans 12 amino acids. Germline-derived CDR1 and CDR2 are GTSNPN and SVGIG (reference sequence). The CDR3 DNA reads as TGTGCCTGGGGACAGGGAGGTCAGCCCCAGCATTTT. Its protein is CAWGQGGQPQHF.